The clone carrying this T cell receptor beta chain was seen only a few times. Its antigen is unknown. Aged 18 to 65, hyperthyroidism patients had been newly diagnosed, with under 2 months' duration. The diagnosis combined clinical symptoms, thyroxine, TRAb, thyroid ultrasound and orbital computed tomography scans. These data belong to a study of Graves' ophthalmopathy and Graves' hyperthyroidism. Study-level findings and limits: Blood also harbored most expanded thyroid clonotypes above 0.001 frequency.

In germline, CDR1 is DFQATT, CDR2 SNEGSKA (reference sequence). The V gene end was trimmed by 6 bases and the J gene end by 6 bases; junction bases not matched to a gene: 25. The CDR3 spans 22 residues. As the template, RNA transcripts were used to amplify TCR beta CDR3 regions. The first round was an RT-PCR with HTBI primers, and the second round was a multiplex PCR. TCRdb re-analysed the multiplex PCR reads in MiXCR, keeping a single row per CDR3 protein. The table includes a few hundred thousand distinct CDR3 sequences, just under 40% detected once. Sequencing input: peripheral blood or thyroid tissue (not recorded which). The chain joins TRBV20-1 to TRBJ2-2, with TRBD2 identical over 16 bases. This clonotype was obtained from an adult man with Graves' hyperthyroidism. Written as DNA, the CDR3 is TGCAGTGCCAAGAAGGATGGCGGCGGCTCCGGGACTAGCGGGAGGGTGGCCGGGGAGCTGTTTTTT. Translated, it gives CSAKKDGGGSGTSGRVAGELFF.